The 24 T cell receptor beta chains listed next were all sequenced from one sample in a study of blood T cells in healthy people across ages. Primed by a sample-barcoded 5' primer and a J-beta primer mix, a second PCR proceeded for roughly 7 to 11 cycles. TCRdb processed the 5' RACE reads anew with MiXCR; each CDR3 protein has one entry. The sample has 800,000 or so distinct CDR3 sequences, around 62% seen once; the top ten hold roughly 26%. The sample taken for sequencing was blood. Source of these receptors: a man aged 25 to 40 in good health.

Many counts were recorded for this clonotype. The gene calls are TRBV20-1 and TRBJ1-4; tentatively, D is TRBD1 (5 bases). This CDR3 spans 16 amino acids. The V and J ends lost 2 bases and 3 bases respectively, with 16 bases between them. Germline V gene lookup returns CDR1 DFQATT and CDR2 SNEGSKA (reference sequence). The CDR3 region has the DNA TGCAGTGCTAGACCCGGGAGCGGCAGGGCTAATGAAAAACTGTTTTTT. Translated, it gives CSARPGSGRANEKLFF.

The chain links TRBV20-1 to TRBJ2-1; no reliable D call. Trimming pared 1 base from V and 4 bases from J, leaving 5 bases between. This CDR3 is 12 amino acids long. CDR1 is DFQATT and CDR2 is SNEGSKA in the germline V gene (reference sequence). In nucleotides, the CDR3 is TGCAGTGCTAGAGTAGGGTACAATGAGCAGTTCTTC. Translation: CSARVGYNEQFF.

The rearrangement joins TRBV7-9 to TRBJ2-7; 14 positions agree with TRBD2. The CDR3 length is 15 residues. Per germline, CDR1 SEHNR and CDR2 FQNEAQ (reference sequence). J gave up 5 bases and V 5 bases, and 5 bases lay outside the gene matches. CDR3 amino acids: CASSDTGLAGDEQYF. CDR3 coding DNA: TGTGCCAGCAGCGACACGGGACTAGCGGGGGACGAGCAGTACTTC.

This clonotype was recorded a few times. The chain has TRBV9 and TRBJ2-7, with D perhaps being TRBD1 or TRBD2 (5 bases each). Germline V gene sequence: CDR1 SGDLS, CDR2 YYNGEE. The CDR3 is 13 amino acids. The V gene lost 0 bases and the J gene lost 5 bases, with 9 bases spanning the gap. CDR3: CASSVGLGDEQYF. DNA of the CDR3: TGTGCCAGCAGCGTAGGTCTGGGGGACGAGCAGTACTTC.

This sequence joins TRBV12-3 or TRBV12-4 and TRBJ2-1; 13 nucleotides agree with TRBD2. The CDR3 consists of 18 residues. The trim removed 1 base at V and 4 bases at J, leaving 7 bases unmatched. The DNA for the CDR3 is TGTGCCAGCAGTTTAGTACGACTAGCGGGGGGTACTTACAATGAGCAGTTCTTC. This gives the protein CASSLVRLAGGTYNEQFF.

This clonotype was seen once. The rearrangement links TRBV20-1 to TRBJ1-5; 9 bases line up with TRBD1. J was trimmed by 5 bases and V by 2 bases; bases with no gene match: 4. The CDR3 has 14 residues. Germline loops: CDR1 DFQATT, CDR2 SNEGSKA (reference sequence). The CDR3, as DNA: TGCAGTGCTAGACCGACAGGGGGAGATCAGCCCCAGCATTTT. The encoded protein is CSARPTGGDQPQHF.

The chain carries TRBV10-3 and TRBJ1-2, with 7 positions matching TRBD1. J gave up 5 bases and V 7 bases, and 7 bases lay outside the gene matches. In germline, CDR1 is ENHRY, CDR2 SYGVKD. CDR3 length: 13 residues. The CDR3 region is CAITGQVEYGYTF. CDR3 DNA: TGTGCCATCACTGGACAGGTGGAGTATGGCTACACCTTC.

The chain recombines TRBV7-2 with TRBJ2-2; tentatively, D is TRBD2 (5 bases). CDR3 length: 15 amino acids. Trimming stripped 8 bases from V and 1 base from J, with 14 bases between. Germline V gene data show CDR1 as SGHTA and CDR2 as FQGNSA. The CDR3 is CASPEVGRNTGELFF. The CDR3 coding sequence is TGTGCCAGCCCTGAGGTGGGGAGGAACACCGGGGAGCTGTTTTTT.

This clonotype appeared a single time. The V and J genes are TRBV7-2 and TRBJ2-7; D might be TRBD1 (5 bases). The V gene's germline CDR1 is SGHTA and CDR2 FQGNSA. CDR3 size: 14 residues. The V gene lost 5 bases and the J gene lost 0 bases, with 11 bases spanning the gap. CDR3 bases: TGTGCCAGCAGCCAATCAGGGCCCTCCTACGAGCAGTACTTC. It encodes CASSQSGPSYEQYF.

The chain combines TRBV5-1 with TRBJ1-2; possibly TRBD1 for D (6 bases). CDR1 is SGHRS, CDR2 YFSETQ, per germline. The CDR3 loop spans 14 amino acids. V lost 4 bases to trimming and J lost 8 bases, with 18 bases between them. CDR3 in amino acids: CASSVLQGNEGYTF. The CDR3 DNA sequence: TGCGCCAGCAGCGTACTACAGGGAAATGAGGGCTACACCTTC.

The rearrangement links TRBV20-1 to TRBJ1-2; unclear D gene. The CDR3 has 13 amino acids. CDR1 is DFQATT and CDR2 is SNEGSKA in the germline V gene (reference sequence). Trimming shortened V by 0 bases and J by 5 bases, and 10 bases separated the two germline ends. CDR3 sequence (DNA): TGCAGTGCTAGAGATCGGGGTCCTTATGGCTACACCTTC. This encodes CSARDRGPYGYTF.

The CDR3 DNA is TGTGCCAGCAGCTCCATTAAATTTGGGCAGAGGGACTACACCTTC. Translated, it gives CASSSIKFGQRDYTF. The rearrangement uses TRBV11-2 and TRBJ1-2; D gene unclear. Per germline, CDR1 SGHAT and CDR2 FQNNGV. Trimming cost V 4 bases and J 10 bases, with 22 bases left between them. The CDR3 runs 15 residues.

This clonotype was seen just once. The V call is TRBV4-1, the J call TRBJ1-2, with D possibly matching TRBD1 (5 bases). This CDR3 region has 16 residues. The germline V gene encodes CDR1 MGHRA and CDR2 YSYEKL. V dropped 2 bases and J dropped 6 bases, with 19 bases sitting between them. For the CDR3, the DNA is TGCGCCAGCAGCCAAACTTTATTTAAGGGGCTCGATGGCTACACCTTC. Protein: CASSQTLFKGLDGYTF.

This clonotype was recorded a few times. This sequence joins TRBV6-1 and TRBJ2-4; D not certain. V lost 8 bases and J 7 bases, leaving 18 bases between the germline ends. Germline CDR1 reads MNHNS; CDR2 reads SASEGT. The CDR3 contains 14 residues. Here the CDR3 reads CASATSPDGNIQYF. The DNA of the CDR3 is TGTGCCAGCGCGACATCTCCCGACGGGAACATTCAGTACTTC.

The chain carries TRBV20-1 and TRBJ1-5; 7 positions agree with TRBD1. With V trimmed by 7 bases and J by 5 bases, 8 bases remained unmatched. CDR1 DFQATT and CDR2 SNEGSKA come from the germline V gene (reference sequence). The CDR3 is 13 amino acids. The DNA of the CDR3 is TGCAGTGTCCGCCGGGACAGAGATCAGCCCCAGCATTTT. It yields the protein CSVRRDRDQPQHF.

The CDR3 region is CASSVGRGATANEKLFF. The CDR3 DNA reads TGTGCCAGCAGCGTAGGACGCGGGGCTACGGCTAATGAAAAACTGTTTTTT. V usage is TRBV9 and J usage is TRBJ1-4; tentative D call: TRBD1 (5 bases). Germline CDR1 SGDLS, CDR2 YYNGEE. This CDR3 is built from 17 residues. V gave up 0 bases and J gave up 3 bases, with 15 bases separating them.

The V call is TRBV12-3 or TRBV12-4, the J call TRBJ2-4; D is unclear. Trimming stripped 6 bases from V and 6 bases from J, with 12 bases between. The CDR3 extends over 13 amino acids. Written as DNA, the CDR3 is TGTGCCAGCAGCCTCGGGCTGGGAAACATTCAGTACTTC. This translates into CASSLGLGNIQYF.

This clonotype was counted once. The J gene is TRBJ2-1, the V gene TRBV11-2; 9 nucleotides match TRBD1. The ends lost 5 bases at V and 5 bases at J; junction bases unmatched: 10. Germline lookup yields CDR1 SGHAT and CDR2 FQNNGV. The length of the CDR3 is 16 residues. The CDR3 region is CASSPRPGTGNNEQFF. The DNA for the CDR3 is TGTGCCAGCAGCCCCCGTCCCGGGACAGGGAACAATGAGCAGTTCTTC. Together with reference TRBV11-2 and TRBJ2-1, the CDR3 gives the full variable domain: EAGVAQSPRYKIIEKRQSVAFWCNPISGHATLYWYQQILGQGPKLLIQFQNNGVVDDSQLPKDRFSAERLKGVDSTLKIQPAKLEDSAVYLCASSPRPGTGNNEQFFGPGTRLTVL.

Details on this clonotype: A junction boundary mismatches the germline segment, possibly from a read error. V is TRBV7-9 and J is TRBJ2-1; 7 bases match TRBD2. The CDR3 is 15 residues long. Germline V lookup: CDR1 SEHNR, CDR2 FQNEAQ (reference sequence). The CDR3, as DNA: TGTGCCAGCAGCTTATACTGGGAGGGAGGGAATGAGCAATTCTTC. Protein sequence: CASSLYWEGGNEQFF.

The rearrangement uses TRBV3-1 and TRBJ2-1, with D perhaps TRBD2 (5 bases). The germline V gene encodes CDR1 LGHDT and CDR2 YNNKEL (reference sequence). The CDR3 loop spans 14 amino acids. V was trimmed by 3 bases and J by 3 bases, leaving 9 bases between them. CDR3 in DNA: TGTGCCAGCAGCCATCAAACTAGCTACAATGAGCAGTTCTTC. Its translation is CASSHQTSYNEQFF.

This rearrangement joins TRBV12-3 or TRBV12-4 to TRBJ2-5, with TRBD1 matching 9 bases. The DNA end is a closer match to TRBJ2-4, so the J assignment may be wrong. The CDR3 has 13 residues. The CDR3 protein is CASSFDRGNIQYF. For the CDR3, the DNA is TGTGCCAGCAGTTTCGACAGGGGGAACATTCAGTACTTC.

This sequence joins TRBV28 and TRBJ2-3; D possibly corresponds to TRBD2 (5 bases). V dropped 10 bases and J dropped 8 bases, with 19 bases sitting between them. The CDR3 contains 13 residues. Per the germline V gene, CDR1 is MDHEN and CDR2 is SYDVKM. The CDR3 loop is CATEGSLVGTQYF. As DNA, the CDR3 is TGTGCCACCGAGGGTAGCCTTGTGGGTACGCAGTATTTT.

The V call is TRBV28, the J call TRBJ1-2; D call uncertain. The CDR3 has 15 residues. Germline V gene lookup returns CDR1 MDHEN and CDR2 SYDVKM. The germline V and J ends were trimmed by 5 bases and 4 bases, with 17 bases remaining between them. The CDR3: CASSQRGPTSYGYTF. The CDR3 region has the DNA TGTGCCAGCAGTCAAAGAGGACCGACCTCCTATGGCTACACCTTC.

The V call is TRBV27, the J call TRBJ2-6; TRBD1 matches 9 bases. Germline trimming cut 1 base from V and 6 bases from J; bases unmatched to any gene: 7. The CDR3 spans 17 residues. Germline V gives CDR1 MNHEY, CDR2 SMNVEV (reference sequence). The CDR3 is CASSLFGTGKLANVLTF. DNA for the CDR3: TGTGCCAGCAGTTTATTCGGGACAGGGAAATTGGCCAACGTCCTGACTTTC. The entire variable domain, with the rest obtained from reference TRBV27 and TRBJ2-6, is as follows: EAQVTQNPRYLITVTGKKLTVTCSQNMNHEYMSWYRQDPGLGLRQIYYSMNVEVTDKGDVPEGYKVSRKEKRNFPLILESPSPNQTSLYFCASSLFGTGKLANVLTFGAGSRLTVL.